The next 32 T cell receptor beta chains were all read from a single sample in a study of identical twins. TCRdb used MiXCR to reprocess the 5' RACE reads, holding one entry per CDR3 protein. Among approximately 630,000 distinct CDR3 sequences listed, about 7% were seen once. The same specimen was also included in a second study, on yellow fever vaccine responses in identical twins.

The sample taken for sequencing was PBMCs. The receptor source for this set is a woman younger than 30 in good health.

The chain couples TRBV12-3 or TRBV12-4 to TRBJ1-1, with unresolved D. The germline V and J ends were trimmed by 2 bases and 1 base, with 20 bases remaining between them. There are 18 residues in the CDR3. The CDR3 protein is CASSLRLALTIKNTEAFF. The CDR3 nucleotides read TGTGCCAGCAGTTTACGTTTGGCCCTAACTATTAAGAACACTGAAGCTTTCTTT.

For this clonotype: This could be a read error, since a much larger clone is one nucleotide away. The rearrangement joins TRBV5-1 to TRBJ2-7; a possible D gene is TRBD1 (5 bases). Germline V gives CDR1 SGHRS, CDR2 YFSETQ. The CDR3 runs 14 residues. Trimming stripped 6 bases from V and 2 bases from J, with 15 bases between. The CDR3 coding sequence is TGCGCCAGCACCTTTCAGGGCCCTGCCTACGAGCAGTACTTC. Its translation: CASTFQGPAYEQYF.

This clonotype was counted ten times or more. This chain uses TRBV18 with TRBJ1-1; D is undetermined. The CDR3 extends over 15 amino acids. Trimming removed 6 bases from V and 1 base from J, with 15 bases in between. Germline CDR1 reads KGHSH; CDR2 reads LQKENI. The CDR3 nucleotides are TGTGCCAGCTCTCCCTCCATGGCAGGGAACACTGAAGCTTTCTTT. Residues: CASSPSMAGNTEAFF.

This clonotype came up a few times. The chain joins TRBV5-6 to TRBJ2-2, with D possibly TRBD2 on 5 matching bases. Trimming removed 5 bases at V and 4 bases at J, with 15 bases between. CDR3 size: 15 residues. The germline CDR1 and CDR2 sequences are SGHDT and YYEEEE. The CDR3 region is CASRALALGTGELFF. CDR3 sequence (DNA): TGTGCCAGCAGAGCCCTAGCCCTGGGCACCGGGGAGCTGTTTTTT.

The chain is built from TRBV11-3 and TRBJ2-1; D uncertain. This CDR3 is built from 14 residues. V lost 0 bases, J lost 6 bases, and 9 bases lay in between. Germline V gene sequence: CDR1 SGHNT, CDR2 YENEEA. CDR3 amino acids: CASSLERWGNEQFF. In DNA form, the CDR3 reads TGTGCCAGCAGCTTAGAACGATGGGGCAATGAGCAGTTCTTC. Full variable domain (rest looked up from reference TRBV11-3 and TRBJ2-1): EAGVVQSPRYKIIEKKQPVAFWCNPISGHNTLYWYLQNLGQGPELLIRYENEEAVDDSQLPKDRFSAERLKGVDSTLKIQPAELGDSAVYLCASSLERWGNEQFFGPGTRLTVL.

The chain links TRBV7-9 to TRBJ2-4; 9 positions agree with TRBD1. This CDR3 spans 16 amino acids. J was trimmed by 1 base and V by 0 bases; bases with no gene match: 1. Germline CDR1 is SEHNR and CDR2 is FQNEAQ (reference sequence). CDR3 DNA sequence: TGTGCCAGCAGCTTAGCAGGACAGGGGGCCAAAAACATTCAGTACTTC. Protein product: CASSLAGQGAKNIQYF. The whole variable domain, filled in from reference TRBV7-9 and TRBJ2-4, reads DTGVSQNPRHKITKRGQNVTFRCDPISEHNRLYWYRQTLGQGPEFLTYFQNEAQLEKSRLLSDRFSAERPKGSFSTLEIQRTEQGDSAMYLCASSLAGQGAKNIQYFGAGTRLSVL.

The rearrangement links TRBV12-3 or TRBV12-4 to TRBJ1-2, with D perhaps matching TRBD1 (5 bases). This CDR3 comprises 14 residues. V was shortened by 6 bases and J by 0 bases, with 11 bases between the two germline ends. Here the CDR3 DNA reads TGTGCCAGCAGGGGACCCTTAGCTAACTATGGCTACACCTTC. Its protein is CASRGPLANYGYTF.

The chain has TRBV10-1 and TRBJ2-3, with TRBD1 as a possible D gene (8 bases). The CDR3 length is 16 residues. V lost 4 bases and J lost 2, with 16 bases in between. Germline-derived CDR1 and CDR2 are WNHNN and SYGVQD (reference sequence). The CDR3: CASSGTGTTDTDTQYF. The DNA of the CDR3 is TGCGCCAGCAGTGGGACAGGGACTACCGACACAGATACGCAGTATTTT.

The sample holds many counts of this clonotype. J is TRBJ2-7 and V is TRBV5-1; D remains unclear. With 0 bases removed from V and 4 bases from J, the gap between germline ends came to 14 bases. Germline V CDR1 and CDR2: SGHRS, YFSETQ. This CDR3 contains 15 residues. The CDR3 protein is CASSLDDRAEYEQYF. The CDR3 DNA sequence: TGCGCCAGCAGCTTGGACGACCGGGCAGAATACGAGCAGTACTTC. Variable domain in full (rest from reference TRBV5-1 and TRBJ2-7): KAGVTQTPRYLIKTRGQQVTLSCSPISGHRSVSWYQQTPGQGLQFLFEYFSETQRNKGNFPGRFSGRQFSNSRSEMNVSTLELGDSALYLCASSLDDRAEYEQYFGPGTRLTVT.

This clonotype was detected ten times or more. J is TRBJ1-6 and V is TRBV11-1, with 10 bases fitting TRBD1. With V trimmed by 5 bases and J by 0 bases, 16 bases remained unmatched. The CDR3 spans 21 residues. From germline, CDR1 is SGHAT and CDR2 FQDESV (reference sequence). The CDR3 spells CASSSTWMGQGLSSYNSPLHF. The CDR3 bases are TGTGCCAGCAGCAGTACGTGGATGGGACAGGGGCTGAGCTCCTATAATTCACCCCTCCACTTT.

The rearrangement joins TRBV29-1 to TRBJ2-3, with TRBD1 matching 11 bases. The germline CDR1 and CDR2 sequences are SQVTM and ANQGSEA. This CDR3 comprises 18 residues. V lost 0 bases to trimming and J lost 3 bases; unmatched junction nucleotides: 11. CDR3 DNA: TGCAGCGTTGAAGACAGAGGGACAGGGGGAGAGCTGACAGATACGCAGTATTTT. Amino acid sequence: CSVEDRGTGGELTDTQYF.

This clonotype was seen repeatedly, ten times or more. The V and J genes are TRBV9 and TRBJ1-1, with D tentatively TRBD1 (6 bases). Germline V CDR1 and CDR2: SGDLS, YYNGEE. V dropped 4 bases and J dropped 3 bases, with 25 bases sitting between them. This CDR3 contains 18 residues. Here the CDR3 reads CASSPLLAWGLIDTEAFF. CDR3 nucleotides: TGTGCCAGCAGCCCCTTATTGGCTTGGGGGCTGATCGACACTGAAGCTTTCTTT.

This clonotype came up a few times. CDR3 nucleotide sequence: TGTGCCAGCTCACCACCGGGACAGGGGGTCAATGGCAATCAGCCCCAGCATTTT. Translated, it gives CASSPPGQGVNGNQPQHF. The rearrangement links TRBV18 to TRBJ1-5; 11 bases are shared with TRBD1. The CDR3 spans 18 residues. Unmatched junction bases numbered 6, after V lost 0 bases and J lost 2 bases. CDR1 and CDR2 (germline): KGHSH, LQKENI.

The CDR3 sequence: CAISGLAGGRSSYNEQFF. DNA for the CDR3: TGTGCCATCAGTGGTCTAGCGGGAGGACGCAGCTCCTACAATGAGCAGTTCTTC. The chain has TRBV10-3 and TRBJ2-1; 11 bases are shared with TRBD2. Germline V gives CDR1 ENHRY, CDR2 SYGVKD. V dropped 4 bases and J dropped 0; count of bases not matched to a gene: 8. This CDR3 comprises 18 residues.

V usage is TRBV10-3 and J usage is TRBJ1-1; D is possibly TRBD1 (5 bases). The CDR3 totals 17 residues. Trimming removed 4 bases from V and 1 base from J, with 19 bases in between. Germline loops: CDR1 ENHRY, CDR2 SYGVKD. The CDR3: CAISGYGGSVANTEAFF. CDR3 DNA sequence: TGTGCCATCAGTGGGTACGGGGGGAGCGTCGCGAACACTGAAGCTTTCTTT.

This clonotype showed up many times. V and J are TRBV10-3 and TRBJ1-6, with TRBD1 identical over 7 bases. Germline CDR1 ENHRY, CDR2 SYGVKD. CDR3 size: 16 residues. Trimming removed 2 bases from V and 9 bases from J; junction bases left unmatched: 10. The CDR3 DNA sequence: TGTGCCATCAGTGAGAACAGGGGCAATGTTTTTTCACCCCTCCACTTT. Translating it yields CAISENRGNVFSPLHF.

V usage is TRBV27 and J usage is TRBJ2-7; 7 bases align to TRBD2. Germline V gene sequence: CDR1 MNHEY, CDR2 SMNVEV (reference sequence). V lost 6 bases, J lost 2 bases, and 7 bases stayed unmatched. This CDR3 has 14 residues. Written as DNA, the CDR3 is TGTGCCAGCAGCAAGGGACTACCGACCTACGAGCAGTACGTC. This sequence encodes CASSKGLPTYEQYV.

This clonotype occurred many times. CDR3 loop: CASTAAQGHLANTGELFF. The CDR3 bases are TGTGCCAGCACCGCCGCCCAGGGTCACCTCGCGAACACCGGGGAGCTGTTTTTT. This chain joins TRBV28 and TRBJ2-2, with D possibly being TRBD1 (5 bases). The CDR3 is made up of 18 amino acids. Germline assignment: CDR1 MDHEN and CDR2 SYDVKM. The V and J ends lost 7 bases and 0 bases respectively, with 21 bases between them.

This clonotype was detected ten times or more. The J gene is TRBJ2-5, the V gene TRBV12-3 or TRBV12-4, with D unclear. Trimming shortened V by 3 bases and J by 5 bases, and 13 bases separated the two germline ends. This CDR3 has 14 amino acids. The CDR3 DNA reads as TGTGCCAGCAGTTTGAGTGCCTCGTGGGAGACCCAGTACTTC. This translates into CASSLSASWETQYF.

This clonotype showed up just a few times. The V call is TRBV28, the J call TRBJ2-7; D is possibly TRBD1 (5 bases). V was trimmed by 6 bases and J by 5 bases, leaving 20 bases between them. The CDR3 runs to 15 residues. Germline lookup yields CDR1 MDHEN and CDR2 SYDVKM. The CDR3 region is CASSAGQQKVDEQYV. The CDR3 DNA reads TGTGCCAGCAGCGCCGGACAACAAAAAGTCGACGAGCAGTACGTC.

This clonotype turned up a few times. The chain uses TRBV29-1 and TRBJ2-2; TRBD1 aligns across 7 bases. CDR3 length equals 12 residues. From germline, CDR1 is SQVTM and CDR2 ANQGSEA. V lost 5 bases and J lost 6; bases outside the gene matches: 3. The CDR3 DNA is TGCAGCGTTCACAGGGGACCCGGGGAGCTGTTTTTT. This translates into CSVHRGPGELFF.

This clonotype was detected many times. J is TRBJ1-5 and V is TRBV28; possibly TRBD1 for D (5 bases). Germline CDR1 reads MDHEN; CDR2 reads SYDVKM. V was pared by 5 bases and J by 11 bases, with 19 bases between. The CDR3 is 14 residues long. The CDR3 loop reads CASSLLMGEVAQHF. The CDR3 DNA reads TGTGCCAGCAGTCTCCTAATGGGGGAAGTGGCCCAGCATTTT.

This clonotype was detected many times. This chain links TRBV2 with TRBJ2-3; TRBD2 matches at 10 bases. The CDR3 has 16 amino acids. From germline, CDR1 is SNHLY and CDR2 FYNNEI. J gave up 0 bases and V 5 bases, and 5 bases lay outside the gene matches. DNA for the CDR3: TGTGCCAGCAGTCTAACTAGCGGGACTAGCACAGATACGCAGTATTTT. Its translation: CASSLTSGTSTDTQYF.

CDR3 sequence reads: CASMVGGVGSPLHF. In DNA, the CDR3 is TGTGCCAGCATGGTGGGGGGGGTTGGCTCACCCCTCCACTTT. The rearrangement links TRBV6-1 to TRBJ1-6, with TRBD1 as a possible D gene (5 bases). The germline V gene has CDR1 MNHNS and CDR2 SASEGT. This CDR3 has 14 amino acids. Trimming removed 7 bases at V and 10 bases at J, with 17 bases between.

This clonotype was seen more than once but under ten times. The chain links TRBV12-3 or TRBV12-4 to TRBJ2-5, with TRBD2 identical over 10 bases. The CDR3 is 16 amino acids. The ends lost 1 base at V and 4 bases at J; junction bases unmatched: 6. This CDR3 reads CASSLGLAGVLETQYF. CDR3 DNA sequence: TGTGCCAGCAGTTTAGGGCTAGCGGGAGTTCTAGAGACCCAGTACTTC.

This clonotype came up many times. The chain couples TRBV28 to TRBJ2-2; no clear D. Germline V CDR1 and CDR2: MDHEN, SYDVKM. V was shortened by 1 base and J by 0 bases, with 15 bases between the two germline ends. This CDR3 has 18 residues. The CDR3 region has the DNA TGTGCCAGCAGTTTATTATGGGTCAGGACCCCGAACACCGGGGAGCTGTTTTTT. It encodes CASSLLWVRTPNTGELFF.

This clonotype has only a few counts. The chain joins TRBV7-2 to TRBJ2-5; the match to TRBD2 covers 8 bases. Trimming cost V 6 bases and J 0 bases; bases outside gene matches: 9. Germline V CDR1 and CDR2: SGHTA, FQGNSA. This CDR3 comprises 16 residues. DNA of the CDR3: TGTGCCAGCAGTTGGAGCGGGGGCCCGTACCAAGAGACCCAGTACTTC. The encoded protein is CASSWSGGPYQETQYF.

This clonotype was observed a few times. This chain links TRBV7-2 with TRBJ2-7, with 8 bases that match TRBD1. The CDR3 runs 13 residues. V gave up 5 bases and J gave up 7 bases; unmatched junction bases: 7. Germline CDR1 is SGHTA and CDR2 is FQGNSA. Written as DNA, the CDR3 is TGTGCCAGCAGCCGGGACAGGTTTCGTGAGCAGTACTTC. As protein: CASSRDRFREQYF.

The rearrangement links TRBV20-1 to TRBJ1-4; the D is unclear. V was cut by 0 bases and J by 8 bases, with 13 bases left in between. Germline V CDR1 and CDR2: DFQATT, SNEGSKA (reference sequence). The CDR3 consists of 14 residues. CDR3 DNA: TGCAGTGCTAGAGATTCACTGTTTAAGGAAAAACTGTTTTTT. Its protein is CSARDSLFKEKLFF.

This clonotype was recorded at least ten times. This sequence joins TRBV4-1 and TRBJ1-2; D may be TRBD1 (5 bases). V dropped 0 bases and J dropped 2 bases, with 22 bases sitting between them. Germline CDR1 MGHRA, CDR2 YSYEKL. This CDR3 is 19 amino acids long. The CDR3 spells CASSQELNGDWGINYGYTF. The CDR3 DNA follows: TGCGCCAGCAGCCAAGAACTTAACGGGGATTGGGGCATAAACTATGGCTACACCTTC.

This clonotype was seen only a few times. The genes are TRBV14 and TRBJ2-2; TRBD2 agrees at 10 bases. The CDR3 has 16 residues. After removal of 1 base from V and 8 bases from J, the junction contained 7 bases not matched to a gene. The germline gives CDR1 SGHDN, CDR2 FVKESK. As DNA, the CDR3 is TGTGCCAGCAGCCAAGCGAGCGGGAGGGCCGGTGGGGAGCTGTTTTTT. Protein: CASSQASGRAGGELFF.

This chain connects TRBV5-1 to TRBJ2-3; 10 nucleotides match TRBD2. This CDR3 contains 16 residues. CDR1 is SGHRS and CDR2 is YFSETQ in the germline V gene. J gave up 3 bases and V 0 bases, and 4 bases lay outside the gene matches. The DNA of the CDR3 is TGCGCCAGCAGCTTGGCCGGACTAGCGGCTACAGATACGCAGTATTTT. Its translation: CASSLAGLAATDTQYF.